This TCR beta chain was observed in a study of identical twins. General study findings and limits: Within monozygotic twins, out-of-frame TCR alpha sharing was underestimated by the models. Invariant populations such as MAIT and iNKT cells could partly muddle zero-insertion analyses. In beta out-of-frame sequences, the excess sharing between twins was weaker.

MiXCR was run by TCRdb on the 5' RACE reads, yielding one entry per CDR3 protein. The data contain roughly 570,000 distinct CDR3 sequences, approximately 10% of them singletons. Among all donors, each was a healthy Caucasian. V was shortened by 5 bases and J by 2 bases, with 12 bases between the two germline ends. Germline V lookup: CDR1 SGHTA, CDR2 FQGNSA. The CDR3 sequence is 14 residues long. A word on this clonotype: Its antigen remains unknown.

These data also featured in a second study, about yellow fever vaccine responses in identical twins.

The receptor was derived from a woman aged 18-29 years in good health. The J gene is TRBJ2-5, the V gene TRBV7-2; D remains unclear. The sample comprised PBMCs. For the CDR3, the DNA is TGTGCCAGCAGCCCAACTTGGGGACAAGAGACCCAGTACTTC. This translates into CASSPTWGQETQYF.